The text below deals with one T cell receptor (beta chain). Its antigen is unknown. TCRdb itself ran the RT-PCR reads through MiXCR, one entry per CDR3 protein. The repertoire consists of 450,000 to 600,000 distinct CDR3 sequences, with approximately 7.3% occurring once and the leading ten covering 10% to 15%. The CDR3 sequence is 11 residues long. V was pared by 7 bases and J by 6 bases, with 10 bases between. Germline values: CDR1 MNHEY, CDR2 SMNVEV (reference sequence). The data originate from a study of response to subunit inactivated influenza vaccine. Broader study findings: Authors suggested seasonal influenza vaccinations each recruit few new T cells.

The chain couples TRBV27 to TRBJ2-7; D is undetermined. Sequencing used PBMCs from blood, obtained around 2 years after vaccination. The TCR comes from a man aged 45-69 years who received an inactivated influenza vaccine. The CDR3 DNA sequence: TGTGCCAGCATGGCGAGTGGCGAGCAGTACTTC. This encodes CASMASGEQYF.